These T cell receptor beta chains were read from a single sample in a study of beta chain features in type 1 diabetes. Generated by immunoSEQ multiplex PCR, the TCRdb table keeps only in-frame clones and is missing some. The sample includes 300,000 to 450,000 clones, around a fifth of them seen just once. Sequenced sample: naive CD4+ T cells from blood. These receptors came from a woman aged 18-29 years in good health. The CDR3 runs from the conserved cysteine through the conserved F or W. The order of the fields is J gene, V gene, D gene, clone size, CDR3 protein, CDR3 DNA. The D gene is left open where the match is weak. Size tells how often a clone was seen (once, few, many) or the class of an expanded clone, and some rows leave it out.

TRBJ1-2	TRBV5-1	TRBD1	NA	CASSWGQLHYGYTF	TGCGCCAGCAGCTGGGGACAGCTTCACTATGGCTACACCTTC
TRBJ1-2	TRBV6-5	NA	NA	CASRSLRDPNYGYTF	TGTGCCAGCAGATCCCTCAGGGATCCTAACTATGGCTACACCTTC
TRBJ2-1	TRBV5-1	TRBD1	few	CASSARGLSYNEQFF	TGCGCCAGCAGCGCCAGGGGGCTTTCCTACAATGAGCAGTTCTTC
TRBJ2-7	TRBV5-1	NA	few	CASSPVGAYEQYF	TGCGCCAGCAGCCCGGTAGGGGCCTACGAGCAGTACTTC
TRBJ2-1	TRBV9	TRBD2	NA	CASSVVASGRNEQFF	TGTGCCAGCAGCGTAGTAGCTAGCGGGCGGAATGAGCAGTTCTTC
TRBJ1-5	TRBV11-1	NA	NA	CASSPRAAGTWGGAQHF	TGTGCCAGCAGCCCAAGGGCGGCCGGGACGTGGGGAGGAGCCCAGCATTTT
TRBJ2-3	TRBV6-5	NA	NA	CASSHTDTQYF	TGTGCCAGCAGTCACACAGATACGCAGTATTTT
TRBJ1-4	TRBV9	NA	few	CASSVGRVPEKLFF	TGTGCCAGCAGCGTAGGCCGGGTACCTGAAAAACTGTTTTTT
TRBJ1-1	TRBV9	TRBD1	NA	CASSGRLTGDHTEAFF	TGTGCCAGCAGCGGAAGACTTACAGGGGATCACACTGAAGCTTTCTTT
TRBJ2-2	TRBV14	NA	NA	CASSQQEAGELFF	TGTGCCAGCAGCCAACAGGAGGCCGGGGAGCTGTTTTTT
TRBJ2-1	TRBV4-2	TRBD2	few	CASSQELAGRNEQFF	TGTGCCAGCAGCCAAGAACTAGCGGGGAGGAATGAGCAGTTCTTC
TRBJ1-1	TRBV30	TRBD1	few	CAWTPGGTEAFF	TGTGCCTGGACCCCAGGGGGCACTGAAGCTTTCTTT
TRBJ2-5	TRBV5-1	TRBD2	few	CASSQNSGGPQETQYF	TGCGCCAGCAGCCAAAATAGCGGGGGACCTCAAGAGACCCAGTACTTC
TRBJ2-7	TRBV7-2	TRBD1	NA	CASTPGQGSEQYF	TGTGCCAGCACCCCAGGACAGGGCAGCGAGCAGTACTTC
TRBJ2-5	TRBV5-1	TRBD2	NA	CASSYGLAETQYF	TGCGCCAGCAGCTACGGACTAGCGGAGACCCAGTACTTC
TRBJ2-2	TRBV7-3	NA	few	CASSAQQAGELFF	TGTGCCAGCAGCGCACAGCAGGCCGGGGAGCTGTTTTTT
TRBJ2-5	TRBV7-7	NA	NA	CASSLPGETQYF	TGTGCTAGCAGCTTGCCCGGGGAGACCCAGTACTTC
TRBJ2-1	TRBV7-2	TRBD2	few	CASSLSPAGGTNEQFF	TGTGCCAGCAGCTTAAGTCCAGCGGGGGGAACAAATGAGCAGTTCTTC
TRBJ2-7	TRBV5-4	TRBD1	NA	CASSSPRDRDNEQYF	TGTGCCAGCAGCTCCCCCCGGGACAGGGATAACGAGCAGTACTTC
TRBJ2-7	TRBV18	TRBD2	few	CASSPPAGGQDEQYF	TGTGCCAGCTCACCACCGGCGGGGGGTCAGGACGAGCAGTACTTC
TRBJ1-2	TRBV6-6	TRBD1	NA	CASSSRGQSYGYTF	TGTGCCAGCAGTTCCAGGGGGCAGAGCTATGGCTACACCTTC
TRBJ2-3	TRBV9	TRBD2	NA	CASSADGGFTDTQYF	TGTGCCAGCAGCGCGGACGGGGGGTTCACAGATACGCAGTATTTT
TRBJ2-1	TRBV20-1	NA	few	CSGGVNEQFF	TGCAGTGGGGGGGTGAATGAGCAGTTCTTC
TRBJ2-3	TRBV5-4	NA	NA	CASSLNLQGTDTQYF	TGTGCCAGCAGTCTAAATCTGCAGGGCACAGATACGCAGTATTTT